These T cell receptor beta chains were read from a single sample in a study of control samples from healthy donors and cancer patients. Sequencing was performed with immunoSEQ multiplex PCR; in TCRdb, only in-frame clones are kept and a portion is missing. This sample has 150,000 to 170,000 clones; just under 95% occur once, and the top ten carry about 5.6%. Sequenced sample: blood. These TCRs come from a man between 35 and 55 years old in good health. The CDR3 runs from the conserved cysteine through the conserved F or W. A D gene is named only where the DNA matches it firmly. Clone size, where shown, is once, few, many, or a class for clones that have expanded.

NA | TRBJ1-1 | TRBV7-8 | NA | CASSLPGFGSTEAFF | TGTGCCAGCAGCCTACCAGGGTTCGGGAGCACTGAAGCTTTCTTT
TRBD1 | TRBJ1-2 | TRBV24-1 | NA | CATKKRQGRGYGYTF | TGTGCCACCAAAAAAAGACAGGGCCGCGGCTATGGCTACACCTTC
NA | TRBJ2-6 | TRBV12-3/TRBV12-4 | NA | CAAKTGANVLTF | TGTGCCGCCAAGACTGGGGCCAACGTCCTGACTTTC
NA | TRBJ1-2 | TRBV2 | NA | CASSVRGAYGYTF | TGTGCCAGCAGTGTCCGGGGAGCCTATGGCTACACCTTC
NA | TRBJ1-6 | TRBV19 | NA | CASSIGGGNSPLHF | TGTGCCAGTAGTATTGGAGGGGGTAATTCACCCCTCCACTTT
NA | TRBJ2-6 | TRBV28 | NA | CASSPGPSSGANVLTF | TGTGCCAGCAGCCCCGGGCCAAGCTCTGGGGCCAACGTCCTGACTTTC
NA | TRBJ2-7 | TRBV7-3 | NA | CASSLFAGTQYEQYF | TGTGCCAGCAGCTTATTCGCGGGCACCCAGTACGAGCAGTACTTC
NA | TRBJ2-3 | TRBV6-5 | once | CASILDGTSTDTQYF | NA
NA | TRBJ2-3 | TRBV18 | few | CASSPPTGDPFTDTQYF | TGTGCCAGCTCACCACCTACGGGGGACCCCTTCACAGATACGCAGTATTTT
NA | TRBJ1-3 | TRBV27 | NA | CASSLRGAGNTIYF | TGTGCCAGCAGTTTACGCGGGGCGGGAAACACCATATATTTT
NA | TRBJ1-1 | TRBV12-5 | NA | CASGLVHGHAGTEAFF | TGTGCTAGTGGTTTGGTACACGGCCATGCGGGCACTGAAGCTTTCTTT
NA | TRBJ1-2 | TRBV6-5 | NA | CASSGGWGYTF | TGTGCCAGCAGCGGGGGATGGGGCTACACCTTC
NA | TRBJ2-6 | TRBV19 | NA | CASSIDRVGANVLTF | TGTGCCAGTAGTATAGACAGGGTCGGGGCCAACGTCCTGACTTTC
NA | TRBJ2-1 | TRBV7-2 | NA | CASSLGYNEQFF | TGTGCCAGCAGCTTAGGATACAATGAGCAGTTCTTC
NA | TRBJ1-4 | TRBV4-3 | NA | CASSQDWRTDNEKLFF | TGCGCCAGCAGCCAAGATTGGCGGACAGATAATGAAAAACTGTTTTTT
NA | TRBJ1-1 | TRBV4-3 | once | CASSQYLGDTEAFF | TGCGCCAGCAGCCAATATCTCGGGGACACTGAAGCTTTCTTT
TRBD1 | TRBJ1-3 | TRBV6-6 | NA | CASNPGQGGGNTIYF | TGTGCCAGCAACCCGGGACAGGGAGGAGGAAACACCATATATTTT
NA | TRBJ1-6 | TRBV5-6 | NA | CASSSTSSLPDSPLHF | TGTGCCAGCAGCTCCACGTCGTCCCTGCCTGATTCACCCCTCCACTTT
NA | TRBJ1-5 | TRBV6-1 | NA | CASSAPGSGQVSNQPQHF | TGTGCCAGCAGTGCCCCCGGATCAGGCCAAGTGAGCAATCAGCCCCAGCATTTT
TRBD1 | TRBJ1-2 | TRBV18 | NA | CASSTTGDGGYTF | TGTGCCAGCTCCACCACAGGGGATGGTGGCTACACCTTC
NA | TRBJ1-1 | TRBV30 | NA | CARRGMNTEAFF | TGTGCCCGAAGGGGCATGAACACTGAAGCTTTCTTT
TRBD1 | TRBJ2-7 | TRBV5-8 | NA | CASSLGDRDSYEQYF | TGTGCCAGCAGCTTGGGTGACAGGGATTCCTACGAGCAGTACTTC